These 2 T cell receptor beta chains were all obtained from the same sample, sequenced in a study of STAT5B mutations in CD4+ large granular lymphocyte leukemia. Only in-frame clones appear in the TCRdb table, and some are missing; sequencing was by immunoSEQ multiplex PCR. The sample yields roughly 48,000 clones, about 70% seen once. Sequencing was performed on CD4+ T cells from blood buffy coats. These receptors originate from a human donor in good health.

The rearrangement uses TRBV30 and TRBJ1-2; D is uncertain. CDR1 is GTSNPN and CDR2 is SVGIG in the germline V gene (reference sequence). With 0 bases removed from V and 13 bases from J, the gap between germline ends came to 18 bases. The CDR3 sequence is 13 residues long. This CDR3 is CAWSVLAVTSPTF. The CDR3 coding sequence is TGTGCCTGGAGTGTACTAGCTGTTACAAGTCCCACCTTC.

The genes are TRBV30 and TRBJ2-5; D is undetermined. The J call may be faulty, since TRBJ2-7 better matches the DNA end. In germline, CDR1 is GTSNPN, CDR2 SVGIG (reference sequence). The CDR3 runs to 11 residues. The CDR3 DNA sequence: TGTGCCTGGAGTATGAGTCGCGAGCAGTACTTC. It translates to CAWSMSREQYF.